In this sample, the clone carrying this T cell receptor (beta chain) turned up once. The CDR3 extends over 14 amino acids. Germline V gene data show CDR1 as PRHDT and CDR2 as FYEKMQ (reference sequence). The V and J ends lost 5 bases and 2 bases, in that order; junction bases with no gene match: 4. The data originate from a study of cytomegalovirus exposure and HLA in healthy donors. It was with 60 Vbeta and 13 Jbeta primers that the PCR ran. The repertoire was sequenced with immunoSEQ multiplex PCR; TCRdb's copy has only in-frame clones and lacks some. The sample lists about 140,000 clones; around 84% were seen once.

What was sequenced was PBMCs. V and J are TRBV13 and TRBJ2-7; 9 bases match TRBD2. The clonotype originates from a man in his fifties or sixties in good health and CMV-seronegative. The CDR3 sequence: CASSRTSDPYEQYF. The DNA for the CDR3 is TGTGCCAGCAGCCGGACTAGCGACCCCTACGAGCAGTACTTC.